Listed below are T cell receptor beta chains from one sample, sequenced in a study of CD8+CD57+ T cells in acquired aplastic anemia. MiXCR was run by TCRdb on the reads, yielding one entry per CDR3 protein. The sample lists around 200,000 distinct CDR3 sequences, around 50% occurring once. Sequencing was done on a sample of sorted CD4+, CD8+, or CD8+CD57+ T cells (not recorded which) from PBMCs. These receptors were obtained from a human donor with aplastic anemia. Both conserved end residues are part of each CDR3. A D gene is named only where the DNA matches it firmly. Clone size is given for some rows only: seen once, a few or many times, or a class if the clone is expanded.

d_call clone_size j_call v_call cdr3_length cdr3_nt cdr3_aa
TRBD1 once TRBJ2-7 TRBV5-1 16 TGCGCCAGCAGCATACAGACCGGGACAGGGGCCTACGAGCAGTACTTC CASSIQTGTGAYEQYF
NA NA TRBJ1-1 TRBV14 14 TGTGCCAGCAGCCCGAGGGATACGCACACTGAAGCTTTCTTT CASSPRDTHTEAFF
TRBD1 many TRBJ2-1 TRBV24-1 17 TGTGCCACCAGTGATTCCGACAGGGCGCCCCTCTTCAATGAGCAGTTCTTC CATSDSDRAPLFNEQFF
NA NA TRBJ2-7 TRBV20-1 14 TGCAGTGCAGATGACACGAACCTATCCTACGAGCAGTACTTC CSADDTNLSYEQYF
NA many TRBJ2-6 TRBV9 15 TGTGCCAGCAGCGGCAGGGTATCTGGGGCCAACGTCCTGACTTTC CASSGRVSGANVLTF
NA NA TRBJ1-1 TRBV20-1 11 TGCAGTACAGGGCTTGGGACTGAAGCTTTCTTT CSTGLGTEAFF
NA NA TRBJ2-3 TRBV28 15 TGTGCCAGCAGTTTAAGAGGGGGGCGCATGGATACGCAGTATTTT CASSLRGGRMDTQYF
NA many TRBJ2-1 TRBV19 14 TGTGCCAGTACGCGAATGGGTTTGGGGAATGAGCAGTTCTTC CASTRMGLGNEQFF
TRBD1 NA TRBJ1-1 TRBV24-1 15 TGTGCCACCAGTGCTAGAAAGGGGGCGGGCACTGAAGCTTTCTTT CATSARKGAGTEAFF
NA many TRBJ1-1 TRBV9 14 TGTGCCAGCAGCGTAGGAGGGAAGAACACTGAAGCTTTCTTT CASSVGGKNTEAFF
NA NA TRBJ2-3 TRBV12-3/TRBV12-4 13 TGTGCCAGCAGTTTACAGGGCACAGATACGCAGTATTTT CASSLQGTDTQYF
TRBD1 many TRBJ1-5 TRBV29-1 13 TGCAGCTTCTCACAGGGGCCCGCGGGGCCCCAGCATTTT CSFSQGPAGPQHF
TRBD1 NA TRBJ2-1 TRBV29-1 12 TGCAGCTTCGGACAGGGGTCCGATGAGCAGTTCTTC CSFGQGSDEQFF
NA NA TRBJ2-5 TRBV7-3 15 TGTGCCAGCGGCTTAAGAGGGGACGACCAAGAGACCCAGTACTTC CASGLRGDDQETQYF
NA NA TRBJ1-5 TRBV20-1 11 TGCAGTATTGGACTTAATCAGCCCCAGCATTTT CSIGLNQPQHF
TRBD1 NA TRBJ2-1 TRBV20-1 14 TGCAGTGCGAGACAGGGAAGCTCCTACAATGAGCAGTTCTTC CSARQGSSYNEQFF
NA NA TRBJ1-5 TRBV20-1 13 TGCAGTGCTGGCGCGGGTGGCGGGCAGCCCCAGCATTTT CSAGAGGGQPQHF
TRBD1 few TRBJ1-5 TRBV7-6 17 TGTGCCAGCAGCGAAGGGTGGGACAGGGGGTTCAATCAGCCCCAGCATTTT CASSEGWDRGFNQPQHF
TRBD2 few TRBJ2-7 TRBV9 14 TGTGCCAGCAGCGTAGCTAGCGGGGGTTACGAGCAGTACTTC CASSVASGGYEQYF
NA NA TRBJ2-1 TRBV6-5 14 TGTGCCAGCAGTTCCTTGGGACTGTCAGATGAGCAGTTCTTC CASSSLGLSDEQFF
NA NA TRBJ2-5 TRBV7-3 14 TGTGCCAGCAGCCTAGAGTTGGGACAAGAGACCCAGTACTTC CASSLELGQETQYF
NA NA TRBJ2-1 TRBV7-7 13 TGTGCCAGCAGCCGAGGACGGTACAATGAGCAGTTCTTC CASSRGRYNEQFF
NA NA TRBJ2-2 TRBV25-1 15 TGTGCCAGCACCGACGGTGGGCGGCACACCGGGGAGCTGTTTTTT CASTDGGRHTGELFF
NA NA TRBJ2-5 TRBV5-1 13 TGCGCCAGCAGCCGCCACATCCAAGAGACCCAGTACTTC CASSRHIQETQYF
NA NA TRBJ2-6 TRBV2 15 TGTGCCAGCAGAAAAGGGGGGCCTGGGGCCAACGTCCTGACTTTC CASRKGGPGANVLTF